Detailed here is one T cell receptor beta chain. What it binds is not known. This sample's treatment: oral pan-JAK inhibitor, 5-10 mg twice daily. It was from alopecia areata patients that lesional scalp punch biopsies and peripheral blood were collected. This specimen belongs to a study of CD8+ T cells in alopecia areata. Study details: Patients in the treated group were given tofacitinib by mouth, 5 to 10 mg twice a day. The duration of tofacitinib was 6 to 18 months, with 6 months off drug afterward.

Extracted from the samples, RNA was reverse transcribed into cDNA to serve as the sequencing template. Sequenced by immunoSEQ multiplex PCR; TCRdb stores in-frame clones only, minus some. This table has 95,000 to 120,000 clones, approximately 55% appearing once. The CDR3 has 14 residues. Deletions cut 3 bases from V and 5 bases from J, with 13 bases between. Germline V gene sequence: CDR1 SNHLY, CDR2 FYNNEI. Points from the study as a whole: Scalp specimens additionally yield sequences from normal skin's resident alphabeta T cells.

The chain couples TRBV2 to TRBJ1-1; tentative D call: TRBD1 (5 bases). Here the sequenced sample was CD4+ T cells sorted from blood, taken at week 24, from a patient treated with tofacitinib. This receptor was taken from a human donor with alopecia areata. CDR3 amino acids: CASSEGQGLTEAFF. CDR3 DNA: TGTGCCAGCAGTGAGGGGCAGGGCTTGACTGAAGCTTTCTTT.